This passage covers 27 T cell receptor beta chains from one sample sequenced in a study of CD8 T cells in ankylosing spondylitis. TCRdb analysed the 5' RACE reads with MiXCR anew, one entry per CDR3 protein. The sample consists of roughly 30,000 distinct CDR3 sequences, approximately 14% of them appearing once. Sequenced: blood. The source of these receptors is a male donor with ankylosing spondylitis or in good health (not recorded which).

This clonotype was seen once. A read error may account for a junction end that differs from germline. The chain couples TRBV7-8 to TRBJ1-1; TRBD1 agrees at 7 bases. The CDR3 extends over 14 amino acids. Germline CDR1 and CDR2: SGHVS and FQNEAQ. The CDR3 here is CASSTDRVKTEAFF. For the CDR3, the DNA is TGTGCCAGCAGCACCGACAGGGTGAAGACTGAAGCTTTCTTT.

This clonotype was picked up a small number of times. This rearrangement joins TRBV11-2 to TRBJ2-3, with 7 nucleotides matching TRBD2. With 8 bases clipped from V and 8 bases from J, the junction kept 16 bases outside the gene matches. The CDR3 extends over 15 amino acids. The germline CDR1 and CDR2 sequences are SGHAT and FQNNGV. CDR3 residues: CASGLFGVREGTQYF. The CDR3 DNA is TGTGCCAGCGGGTTGTTCGGGGTCAGGGAGGGTACGCAGTATTTT. The whole variable domain, remainder taken from reference TRBV11-2 and TRBJ2-3, is EAGVAQSPRYKIIEKRQSVAFWCNPISGHATLYWYQQILGQGPKLLIQFQNNGVVDDSQLPKDRFSAERLKGVDSTLKIQPAKLEDSAVYLCASGLFGVREGTQYFGPGTRLTVL.

This clonotype has more than one count but fewer than ten. This chain connects TRBV20-1 to TRBJ2-3; the match to TRBD2 covers 9 bases. Germline V gene lookup returns CDR1 DFQATT and CDR2 SNEGSKA (reference sequence). The CDR3 is made up of 12 amino acids. The J segment lost 5 bases and the V segment lost 6 bases, leaving 3 bases of the junction unmatched. This CDR3 reads CSARAGGDTQYF. The CDR3 DNA reads TGCAGTGCCCGAGCGGGAGGAGATACGCAGTATTTT.

V is TRBV19 and J is TRBJ2-2, with 11 bases matching TRBD1. After removal of 6 bases from V and 5 bases from J, the junction contained 5 bases not matched to a gene. From germline, CDR1 is LNHDA and CDR2 SQIVND (reference sequence). CDR3 length equals 15 residues. This chain's CDR3 is CASSPGQGVTGELFF. The CDR3 coding sequence is TGTGCCAGTAGCCCGGGACAGGGGGTGACCGGGGAGCTGTTTTTT.

This clonotype was detected only a few times. V is TRBV5-1 and J is TRBJ1-4; D ambiguous. Germline CDR1 and CDR2: SGHRS and YFSETQ. With 0 bases removed from V and 2 bases from J, the gap between germline ends came to 8 bases. The CDR3 spans 15 residues. In DNA form, the CDR3 reads TGCGCCAGCAGCTTGGAGGGTTTCACTAATGAAAAACTGTTTTTT. Translation: CASSLEGFTNEKLFF.

This clonotype is judged medium-sized. J is TRBJ1-4 and V is TRBV7-2, with D perhaps matching TRBD1 (6 bases). This CDR3 has 15 residues. The germline V and J ends were trimmed by 3 bases and 0 bases, with 8 bases remaining between them. The germline CDR1 and CDR2 sequences are SGHTA and FQGNSA. The CDR3 DNA is TGTGCCAGCAGCTTGACAGGCCCAACTAATGAAAAACTGTTTTTT. Encoded protein: CASSLTGPTNEKLFF.

V is TRBV9 and J is TRBJ2-5; 14 positions agree with TRBD2. Trimming at V came to 4 bases and at J to 4 bases, leaving 6 bases not matched to a gene. Looked up from germline, CDR1 is SGDLS and CDR2 is YYNGEE. The CDR3 covers 16 residues. For the CDR3, the DNA is TGTGCCAGCAGCCTCGGACTAGCGGGGGGTATAGAGACCCAGTACTTC. It specifies CASSLGLAGGIETQYF. Full variable domain (remainder filled in from reference TRBV9 and TRBJ2-5): DSGVTQTPKHLITATGQRVTLRCSPRSGDLSVYWYQQSLDQGLQFLIQYYNGEERAKGNILERFSAQQFPDLHSELNLSSLELGDSALYFCASSLGLAGGIETQYFGPGTRLLVL.

The table lists this clonotype with a few counts. The chain recombines TRBV6-5 with TRBJ2-2; TRBD1 agrees at 9 bases. The CDR3 is 15 residues long. Germline-derived CDR1 and CDR2 are MNHEY and SVGAGI. The J segment lost 1 base and the V segment lost 4 bases, leaving 1 base of the junction unmatched. The DNA for the CDR3 is TGTGCCAGCAGTTGGGGACAGGGGAACACCGGGGAGCTGTTTTTT. Amino acid sequence: CASSWGQGNTGELFF.

The V and J genes are TRBV28 and TRBJ2-2; 8 nucleotides line up with TRBD1. J gave up 4 bases and V 7 bases, and 5 bases lay outside the gene matches. Germline V CDR1 and CDR2: MDHEN, SYDVKM. This CDR3 region has 14 residues. The CDR3 DNA is TGTGCCAGCAAGACAGGGGTTCGCACCGGGGAGCTGTTTTTT. Residues: CASKTGVRTGELFF.

This clonotype appeared a few times. The chain couples TRBV29-1 to TRBJ1-1; the D gene is possibly TRBD1 (5 bases). The germline V and J ends were trimmed by 4 bases and 5 bases, with 11 bases remaining between them. This CDR3 is 12 amino acids long. Germline CDR1 is SQVTM and CDR2 is ANQGSEA. CDR3 sequence (DNA): TGCAGCGTTGCAATGGGGCATACTGAAGCTTTCTTT. This encodes CSVAMGHTEAFF.

The V gene is TRBV5-6, the J gene TRBJ1-1; no firm D call. The germline V gene has CDR1 SGHDT and CDR2 YYEEEE. Trimming removed 0 bases at V and 11 bases at J, with 11 bases between. The CDR3 loop spans 12 amino acids. The CDR3 region is CASSLGALTAFF. CDR3 coding DNA: TGTGCCAGCAGCTTGGGGGCCTTGACGGCTTTCTTT.

The chain employs TRBV5-1 and TRBJ2-1; 12 positions agree with TRBD2. The CDR3 has 15 amino acids. V was clipped by 2 bases and J by 8 bases; unmatched bases: 5. From germline, CDR1 is SGHRS and CDR2 YFSETQ. CDR3 loop: CASSFLTSGSHEQFF. Here the CDR3 DNA reads TGCGCCAGCAGCTTCCTGACTAGCGGGAGCCATGAGCAGTTCTTC.

The V gene is TRBV6-1, the J gene TRBJ2-4, with D possibly being TRBD1 (6 bases). Germline V gives CDR1 MNHNS, CDR2 SASEGT. The ends were cut back, 3 bases at V and 6 bases at J, with 12 bases in the middle. The CDR3 is 14 amino acids. This CDR3 is CASSDLQGTNIQYF. CDR3 coding DNA: TGTGCCAGCAGTGATCTACAGGGCACAAACATTCAGTACTTC.

This clonotype has just a few counts. The chain uses TRBV7-3 and TRBJ2-1; TRBD2 aligns across 14 bases. This CDR3 has 16 residues. V gave up 5 bases and J gave up 6 bases; unmatched junction bases: 6. Germline CDR1 and CDR2: SGHTA and FQGTGA. The CDR3, as DNA: TGTGCCAGCAGCAACAGACTAGCGGGAGGGTTCAATGAGCAGTTCTTC. This codes for CASSNRLAGGFNEQFF.

This clonotype appeared a few times. The gene calls are TRBV28 and TRBJ2-2, with D possibly TRBD1 on 6 matching bases. Trimming left V 6 bases short and J 6 bases short, with 14 bases between. The CDR3 length is 14 residues. Germline V CDR1 and CDR2: MDHEN, SYDVKM. CDR3 in DNA: TGTGCCAGCAGCCGTAACCAGGGGCCCGGGGAGCTGTTTTTT. It yields the protein CASSRNQGPGELFF.

The chain joins TRBV2 to TRBJ1-4; D remains ambiguous. The germline CDR1 and CDR2 sequences are SNHLY and FYNNEI. There are 12 residues in the CDR3. The V gene lost 2 bases and the J gene lost 8 bases, with 6 bases spanning the gap. In DNA form, the CDR3 reads TGTGCCAGCAGTGAAATCGCGGAAAAACTGTTTTTT. This sequence encodes CASSEIAEKLFF.

This clonotype has only a few counts. The chain carries TRBV5-1 and TRBJ2-5; tentatively, D is TRBD1 (6 bases). The CDR3 runs 14 residues. CDR1 SGHRS and CDR2 YFSETQ come from the germline V gene. The V end was cut by 3 bases, the J end by 5 bases, with 14 bases between. CDR3 DNA sequence: TGCGCCAGCAGCTCCCCCACAGGGTACGAGACCCAGTACTTC. Translated: CASSSPTGYETQYF.

In its sample, this clonotype was seen once. The rearrangement links TRBV15 to TRBJ2-2; D gene unclear. Trimming took off 5 bases at V and 7 bases at J, with 17 bases between the two ends. CDR3 length: 15 amino acids. Per the germline V gene, CDR1 is LNHNV and CDR2 is YYDKDF (reference sequence). The CDR3 nucleotides read TGTGCCACCAGCCCCCAAGTTGGCCCCCACGGGGAGCTGTTTTTT. Its protein product is CATSPQVGPHGELFF.

The chain links TRBV5-1 to TRBJ1-1; 7 bases fit TRBD1. J was trimmed by 2 bases and V by 4 bases; bases with no gene match: 14. CDR3 length equals 17 residues. Germline V gene data show CDR1 as SGHRS and CDR2 as YFSETQ. The CDR3 sequence is CASSPTGANSFNTEAFF. The CDR3 DNA sequence: TGCGCCAGCAGCCCCACAGGGGCCAACTCTTTCAACACTGAAGCTTTCTTT.

This clonotype was picked up many times. This rearrangement joins TRBV7-2 to TRBJ1-1; 7 bases are a match to TRBD1. With V trimmed by 2 bases and J by 3 bases, 6 bases remained unmatched. The germline CDR1 and CDR2 sequences are SGHTA and FQGNSA. The CDR3 has 15 amino acids. CDR3 residues: CASSLTTGVDTEAFF. CDR3 DNA sequence: TGTGCCAGCAGCTTAACCACAGGGGTCGACACTGAAGCTTTCTTT.

This clonotype has only a few counts. This chain joins TRBV29-1 and TRBJ2-3; 7 bases align to TRBD1. V lost 2 bases, J lost 0 bases, and 11 bases stayed unmatched. The CDR3 extends over 17 amino acids. In germline, CDR1 is SQVTM, CDR2 ANQGSEA. Written as DNA, the CDR3 is TGCAGCGTTGAAAGGGGATTAGACAGGGTCAGCACAGATACGCAGTATTTT. Translating gives CSVERGLDRVSTDTQYF.

The chain links TRBV12-3 or TRBV12-4 to TRBJ2-7; no firm D call. Trimming removed 5 bases at V and 7 bases at J, with 12 bases between. The CDR3 loop spans 12 amino acids. CDR3 protein: CASSGDSGEQYV. In nucleotides, the CDR3 is TGTGCCAGCAGTGGGGATTCCGGGGAGCAGTACGTC.

This clonotype was detected only a few times. The chain joins TRBV20-1 to TRBJ1-4; 10 nucleotides agree with TRBD1. Trimming took 5 bases from V and 5 from J; bases not matched to a gene: 2. CDR1 is DFQATT, CDR2 SNEGSKA, per germline (reference sequence). The CDR3 contains 13 residues. CDR3 in amino acids: CSAPGQGNEKLFF. The CDR3 DNA follows: TGCAGTGCTCCGGGACAGGGGAATGAAAAACTGTTTTTT.

The chain couples TRBV21-1 to TRBJ2-1. TRBV21-1 is annotated as a pseudogene. The CDR3 contains 16 residues. The CDR3 DNA follows: TGTGCCAGCAGGCCCAGAGAGTTTAACTTTGAGAATGAGCAGTTCTTC. Its protein is CASRPREFNFENEQFF.

This sequence joins TRBV12-3 or TRBV12-4 and TRBJ2-3; TRBD2 agrees at 11 bases. This CDR3 comprises 18 residues. V lost 1 base to trimming and J lost 0 bases; unmatched junction nucleotides: 6. CDR3 in amino acids: CASSLGTTSGVSTDTQYF. The CDR3 DNA reads as TGTGCCAGCAGTTTAGGAACGACTAGCGGGGTGAGCACAGATACGCAGTATTTT.

This clonotype appeared a few times. The chain uses TRBV7-2 and TRBJ1-5, with D hard to call. V was cut by 5 bases and J by 5 bases, with 10 bases left in between. Per the germline V gene, CDR1 is SGHTA and CDR2 is FQGNSA. The CDR3 has 13 amino acids. The CDR3 DNA reads TGTGCCAGCAGCCCCCCCGGGGATCAGCCCCAGCATTTT. It is translated as CASSPPGDQPQHF. Filled out from reference TRBV7-2 and TRBJ1-5, the complete variable domain reads GAGVSQSPSNKVTEKGKDVELRCDPISGHTALYWYRQSLGQGLEFLIYFQGNSAPDKSGLPSDRFSAERTGGSVSTLTIQRTQQEDSAVYLCASSPPGDQPQHFGDGTRLSIL.

This chain uses TRBV20-1 with TRBJ2-3; D might be TRBD2 (5 bases). V dropped 5 bases and J dropped 5 bases, with 20 bases sitting between them. Germline CDR1 and CDR2: DFQATT and SNEGSKA (reference sequence). The CDR3 extends over 15 amino acids. The CDR3 spells CSASVPGSVRDTQYF. CDR3 in DNA: TGCAGTGCTTCCGTACCGGGGTCAGTTAGAGATACGCAGTATTTT.